The 32 T cell receptor beta chains in this list originate from one sample, sequenced in a study of blood T cell repertoires in COVID-19. Clones were read by immunoSEQ multiplex PCR, and TCRdb kept only the in-frame ones, dropping some. The table has tens of thousands of clones, roughly 80% seen once. The material sequenced was peripheral blood. These receptors all stem from a human donor in a cohort sampled during active COVID-19.

The chain joins TRBV29-1 to TRBJ2-1; TRBD2 might be the D (7 bases). V was pared by 6 bases and J by 3 bases, with 9 bases between. CDR1 is SQVTM and CDR2 is ANQGSEA in the germline V gene. The CDR3 spans 12 residues. The CDR3 region has the DNA TGCAGCGTAGGGGGGGTCTACAATGAGCAGTTCTTC. It yields the protein CSVGGVYNEQFF.

The chain links TRBV18 to TRBJ2-2; D might be TRBD1 (5 bases). V lost 3 bases and J lost 1, with 9 bases in between. Germline V CDR1 and CDR2: KGHSH, LQKENI. The CDR3 has 15 residues. Here the CDR3 reads CASSPPGQNTGELFF. The CDR3 DNA reads as TGTGCCAGCTCACCGCCCGGACAGAACACCGGGGAGCTGTTTTTT. Looking up the rest from reference TRBV18 and TRBJ2-2 gives the full variable domain: NAGVMQNPRHLVRRRGQEARLRCSPMKGHSHVYWYRQLPEEGLKFMVYLQKENIIDESGMPKERFSAEFPKEGPSILRIQQVVRGDSAAYFCASSPPGQNTGELFFGEGSRLTVL.

The chain has TRBV27 and TRBJ2-7; 11 bases map to TRBD2. This CDR3 comprises 17 residues. V was clipped by 0 bases and J by 4 bases; unmatched bases: 8. Germline values: CDR1 MNHEY, CDR2 SMNVEV (reference sequence). The CDR3 DNA reads TGTGCCAGCAGTTTATCGTCCGGGGCTAGCGGGAGGTACGAGCAGTACTTC. Translating gives CASSLSSGASGRYEQYF.

The rearrangement uses TRBV28 and TRBJ1-2; D gene unclear. CDR1 and CDR2 from the germline V gene are MDHEN and SYDVKM. V was shortened by 8 bases and J by 3 bases, with 7 bases between the two germline ends. This CDR3 has 11 residues. The chain's CDR3 is CASYGYYGYTF. In DNA, the CDR3 is TGTGCCAGCTACGGGTACTATGGCTACACCTTC.

The chain couples TRBV5-1 to TRBJ2-2; the match to TRBD2 covers 14 bases. Germline trimming cut 2 bases from V and 5 bases from J; bases unmatched to any gene: 2. Germline CDR1 SGHRS, CDR2 YFSETQ. The CDR3 length is 16 residues. The CDR3 bases are TGCGCCAGCAGCTTCGGACTAGCGGGAGGTACCGGGGAGCTGTTTTTT. Amino acids: CASSFGLAGGTGELFF.

This clone was picked up many times. The CDR3 DNA is TGTGCCTGGAGCCCGATGAGGGGGATTGGGCCTGGAAACACCATATATTTT. Protein sequence: CAWSPMRGIGPGNTIYF. The rearrangement joins TRBV30 to TRBJ1-3, with D maybe TRBD1 (6 bases). The V end lost 3 bases, the J end lost 2 bases, and 20 bases lay between the germline ends. Germline CDR1 and CDR2: GTSNPN and SVGIG (reference sequence). CDR3 length: 17 residues.

The chain is built from TRBV7-3 and TRBJ2-3, with D possibly TRBD1 on 6 matching bases. The CDR3 contains 15 residues. Trimming left V 4 bases short and J 6 bases short, with 17 bases between. Germline CDR1 reads SGHTA; CDR2 reads FQGTGA. The CDR3 DNA reads TGTGCCAGCAGCTCCCGGGCCCTGAGGGGGGATACGCAGTATTTT. This encodes CASSSRALRGDTQYF.

The V gene is TRBV5-5, the J gene TRBJ2-1; 12 bases line up with TRBD1. The J segment lost 9 bases and the V segment lost 5 bases, leaving 9 bases of the junction unmatched. Germline V lookup: CDR1 SGHKS, CDR2 YYEKEE (reference sequence). The CDR3 extends over 15 amino acids. The CDR3 DNA reads TGTGCCAGCAGTTTGCTGGGGACAGGGGGCAGTGAGCAGTTCTTC. This translates into CASSLLGTGGSEQFF.

This rearrangement joins TRBV29-1 to TRBJ2-1; TRBD2 aligns across 7 bases. The CDR3 consists of 13 residues. In germline, CDR1 is SQVTM, CDR2 ANQGSEA. The V segment lost 5 bases and the J segment 8 bases; nucleotides outside the gene matches: 9. This chain's CDR3 is CSVWGGSSDEQFF. DNA for the CDR3: TGCAGCGTTTGGGGCGGGAGTAGCGATGAGCAGTTCTTC.

The chain uses TRBV5-5 and TRBJ2-2; 7 nucleotides match TRBD1. Germline trimming cut 0 bases from V and 4 bases from J; bases unmatched to any gene: 6. Germline CDR1 SGHKS, CDR2 YYEKEE (reference sequence). The CDR3 runs 16 residues. CDR3 nucleotide sequence: TGTGCCAGCAGCTTGGTTAGGGGGCAGTTCACCGGGGAGCTGTTTTTT. It codes for CASSLVRGQFTGELFF.

The V gene is TRBV28, the J gene TRBJ2-7; tentatively, D is TRBD1 (6 bases). This CDR3 is built from 15 residues. Deletions cut 2 bases from V and 4 bases from J, with 15 bases between. The germline CDR1 and CDR2 sequences are MDHEN and SYDVKM. The CDR3 protein is CASSLILAGVYEQYF. The CDR3, as DNA: TGTGCCAGCAGTTTAATACTCGCAGGGGTGTACGAGCAGTACTTC. Full variable domain (outside the CDR3, taken from reference TRBV28 and TRBJ2-7): DVKVTQSSRYLVKRTGEKVFLECVQDMDHENMFWYRQDPGLGLRLIYFSYDVKMKEKGDIPEGYSVSREKKERFSLILESASTNQTSMYLCASSLILAGVYEQYFGPGTRLTVT.

The chain carries TRBV6-6 and TRBJ1-2; 8 bases match TRBD1. V lost 5 bases, J lost 8 bases, and 10 bases stayed unmatched. This CDR3 contains 14 residues. Germline V gene lookup returns CDR1 MNHNY and CDR2 SVGAGI (reference sequence). CDR3 residues: CASSPSGGYDGYTF. In nucleotides, the CDR3 is TGTGCCAGCAGTCCCTCAGGGGGCTACGACGGCTACACCTTC.

This chain connects TRBV5-4 to TRBJ1-1; 7 nucleotides match TRBD1. Germline V lookup: CDR1 SGHNT, CDR2 YYREEE (reference sequence). The CDR3 contains 12 residues. V shed 4 bases and J 8 bases; nucleotides not matched to a gene: 5. The CDR3 loop reads CASSPLQGEAFF. The DNA of the CDR3 is TGTGCCAGCAGCCCATTACAGGGGGAAGCTTTCTTT.

This sequence joins TRBV7-2 and TRBJ2-1, with 8 positions matching TRBD1. Germline V gene lookup returns CDR1 SGHTA and CDR2 FQGNSA. CDR3 length equals 15 residues. Unmatched junction bases numbered 7, after V lost 6 bases and J lost 3 bases. The CDR3 protein is CASRLTGGNYNEQFF. CDR3 DNA sequence: TGTGCCAGCAGGCTTACAGGGGGTAACTACAATGAGCAGTTCTTC.

The V gene is TRBV18, the J gene TRBJ1-4; D may be TRBD1 (5 bases). CDR1 is KGHSH, CDR2 LQKENI, per germline. Trimming stripped 2 bases from V and 7 bases from J, with 11 bases between. The CDR3 extends over 14 amino acids. The CDR3 protein is CASSPGAGREKLFF. CDR3 nucleotides: TGTGCCAGCTCACCAGGGGCAGGGCGTGAAAAACTGTTTTTT.

V and J are TRBV2 and TRBJ1-2; D unclear. The CDR3 contains 13 residues. The V and J ends lost 7 bases and 0 bases respectively, with 9 bases between them. Germline values: CDR1 SNHLY, CDR2 FYNNEI. The CDR3 region is CASTYGANYGYTF. In nucleotides, the CDR3 is TGTGCCAGCACGTATGGAGCTAACTATGGCTACACCTTC.

The chain recombines TRBV19 with TRBJ2-1; tentative D call: TRBD2 (5 bases). The V gene's germline CDR1 is LNHDA and CDR2 SQIVND (reference sequence). The ends were cut back, 4 bases at V and 8 bases at J, with 12 bases in the middle. The CDR3 is made up of 13 amino acids. The CDR3 sequence: CASSSGLRDEQFF. CDR3 sequence (DNA): TGTGCCAGTAGTAGCGGGTTGCGAGATGAGCAGTTCTTC.

The genes are TRBV5-1 and TRBJ2-5; D call uncertain. Germline CDR1 is SGHRS and CDR2 is YFSETQ. V lost 3 bases and J 2 bases, leaving 5 bases between the germline ends. CDR3 length equals 12 residues. The CDR3 region is CASSWAQETQYF. The CDR3 DNA is TGCGCCAGCAGCTGGGCTCAAGAGACCCAGTACTTC.

V usage is TRBV2 and J usage is TRBJ2-2, with D perhaps matching TRBD1 (5 bases). Looked up from germline, CDR1 is SNHLY and CDR2 is FYNNEI. The CDR3 length is 14 residues. The V and J ends lost 9 bases and 0 bases respectively, with 11 bases between them. CDR3 in amino acids: CASTWGPNTGELFF. The CDR3 nucleotides are TGTGCCAGTACTTGGGGCCCGAACACCGGGGAGCTGTTTTTT.

On this clone itself: Other DNA sequences in this specimen translate into the identical CDR3. The chain has TRBV6-5 and TRBJ1-4; 8 nucleotides match TRBD1. Germline lookup yields CDR1 MNHEY and CDR2 SVGAGI. After removal of 5 bases from V and 5 bases from J, the junction contained 4 bases not matched to a gene. The CDR3 consists of 14 residues. The CDR3 region is CASSNRGGNEKLFF. The DNA for the CDR3 is TGTGCCAGCAGTAACAGGGGGGGCAATGAAAAACTGTTTTTT.

The V and J genes are TRBV7-9 and TRBJ2-7, with TRBD2 as a possible D gene (6 bases). The length of the CDR3 is 16 residues. Trimming pared 0 bases from V and 0 bases from J, leaving 12 bases between. Germline V lookup: CDR1 SEHNR, CDR2 FQNEAQ (reference sequence). The CDR3 region is CASSLAGQGLSYEQYF. Here the CDR3 DNA reads TGTGCCAGCAGCTTAGCTGGGCAGGGACTCTCCTACGAGCAGTACTTC.

This chain links TRBV6-6 with TRBJ1-3; TRBD1 matches 9 bases. The germline gives CDR1 MNHNY, CDR2 SVGAGI (reference sequence). There are 19 residues in the CDR3. Germline trimming cut 7 bases from V and 0 bases from J; bases unmatched to any gene: 16. The CDR3 DNA sequence: TGTGCCAGCACTCGATCTGGGACAGGGAGTACTCTCTCTGGAAACACCATATATTTT. It specifies CASTRSGTGSTLSGNTIYF.

V and J are TRBV7-2 and TRBJ2-3; 8 nucleotides match TRBD2. The ends lost 3 bases at V and 1 base at J; junction bases unmatched: 9. The CDR3 loop spans 17 amino acids. Germline V gives CDR1 SGHTA, CDR2 FQGNSA. CDR3 in amino acids: CASSFRGRGGGTDTQYF. Here the CDR3 DNA reads TGTGCCAGCAGCTTTCGGGGTCGGGGGGGAGGCACAGATACGCAGTATTTT.

The J gene is TRBJ2-1, the V gene TRBV9; TRBD2 matches 7 bases. Per the germline V gene, CDR1 is SGDLS and CDR2 is YYNGEE. This CDR3 is built from 14 residues. V lost 7 bases and J lost 10; bases outside the gene matches: 14. The CDR3 nucleotides read TGTGCCAGCGGAGGGACTACGCCCTTGTCCGAGCAGTTCTTC. It specifies CASGGTTPLSEQFF.

The chain is built from TRBV19 and TRBJ2-7; maybe TRBD2 (5 bases). Germline CDR1 and CDR2: LNHDA and SQIVND (reference sequence). The CDR3 loop spans 14 amino acids. V lost 1 base to trimming and J lost 4 bases, with 11 bases between them. The CDR3: CASSIAPGRYEQYF. In DNA, the CDR3 is TGTGCCAGTAGTATAGCCCCGGGGAGATACGAGCAGTACTTC.

This clone was observed a few times. This chain joins TRBV30 and TRBJ1-5; 7 nucleotides align to TRBD1. Germline V gene sequence: CDR1 GTSNPN, CDR2 SVGIG (reference sequence). Trimming at V came to 5 bases and at J to 6 bases, leaving 10 bases not matched to a gene. CDR3 length equals 14 residues. Here the CDR3 DNA reads TGTGCCTGGGGGCGGAGGGGGCTGAGTCAGCCCCAGCATTTT. Amino acids: CAWGRRGLSQPQHF.

The CDR3 reads CASSYGSPSISGELFF. The CDR3 nucleotides read TGTGCCAGCAGTTATGGGAGTCCCTCGATCTCGGGGGAGCTGTTTTTT. The gene calls are TRBV6-2 or TRBV6-3 and TRBJ2-2; D possibly corresponds to TRBD2 (5 bases). Germline CDR1 and CDR2: MNHEY and SVGEGT. The CDR3 has 16 amino acids. V lost 3 bases to trimming and J lost 8 bases, with 19 bases between them.

This chain links TRBV3-1 (or the pseudogene TRBV3-2) with TRBJ1-2, with TRBD1 identical over 7 bases. Trimming removed 7 bases from V and 4 bases from J; junction bases left unmatched: 3. This CDR3 spans 12 amino acids. Germline lookup yields CDR1 LGHDT and CDR2 YNNKEL (reference sequence). The CDR3 region is CASTQGGYGYTF. The CDR3 DNA sequence: TGTGCCAGCACCCAGGGGGGCTATGGCTACACCTTC.

The J gene is TRBJ2-3, the V gene TRBV5-1; D is undetermined. Per germline, CDR1 SGHRS and CDR2 YFSETQ. The CDR3 covers 12 residues. Between the trimmed V and J ends, which lost 7 bases and 4 bases, there was a span of 10 bases. The CDR3 region is CASRVLADTQYF. CDR3 DNA sequence: TGCGCCAGCCGCGTTTTGGCAGATACGCAGTATTTT. The full variable domain, its missing parts supplied by reference TRBV5-1 and TRBJ2-3, is KAGVTQTPRYLIKTRGQQVTLSCSPISGHRSVSWYQQTPGQGLQFLFEYFSETQRNKGNFPGRFSGRQFSNSRSEMNVSTLELGDSALYLCASRVLADTQYFGPGTRLTVL.

V and J are TRBV15 and TRBJ2-1; D may be TRBD2 (5 bases). The V end was cut by 0 bases, the J end by 7 bases, with 19 bases between. The CDR3 contains 17 residues. Germline-derived CDR1 and CDR2 are LNHNV and YYDKDF (reference sequence). The CDR3 coding sequence is TGTGCCACCAGCAGAGATCTAGGCGGGTCTTTAATAAATGAGCAGTTCTTC. Protein sequence: CATSRDLGGSLINEQFF. Based on the CDR3 plus reference TRBV15 and TRBJ2-1, the full variable domain is DAMVIQNPRYQVTQFGKPVTLSCSQTLNHNVMYWYQQKSSQAPKLLFHYYDKDFNNEADTPDNFQSRRPNTSFCFLDIRSPGLGDTAMYLCATSRDLGGSLINEQFFGPGTRLTVL.

The rearrangement links TRBV7-6 to TRBJ2-5; D unresolved. The germline V and J ends were trimmed by 7 bases and 0 bases, with 3 bases remaining between them. Germline V lookup: CDR1 SGHVS, CDR2 FNYEAQ. This CDR3 has 11 residues. The CDR3 DNA follows: TGTGCCAGCACCAACCAAGAGACCCAGTACTTC. Amino acid sequence: CASTNQETQYF.

The V gene is TRBV2, the J gene TRBJ2-4, with D possibly being TRBD1 (7 bases). The CDR3 is 14 amino acids. The V and J ends lost 5 bases and 7 bases respectively, with 15 bases between them. Germline lookup yields CDR1 SNHLY and CDR2 FYNNEI. CDR3 sequence reads: CASSNQGGRNIQYF. The CDR3 region has the DNA TGTGCCAGCAGTAATCAGGGGGGAAGGAACATTCAGTACTTC.